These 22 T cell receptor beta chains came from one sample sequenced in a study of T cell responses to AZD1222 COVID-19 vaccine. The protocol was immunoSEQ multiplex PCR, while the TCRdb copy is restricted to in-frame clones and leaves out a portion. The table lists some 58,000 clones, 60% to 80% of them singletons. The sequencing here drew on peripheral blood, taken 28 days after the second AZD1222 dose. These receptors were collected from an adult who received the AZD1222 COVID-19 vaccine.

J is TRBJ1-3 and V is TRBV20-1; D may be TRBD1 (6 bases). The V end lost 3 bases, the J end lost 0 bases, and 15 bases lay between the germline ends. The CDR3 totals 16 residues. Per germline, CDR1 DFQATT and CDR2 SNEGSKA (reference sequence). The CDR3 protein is CSASFDRRNSGNTIYF. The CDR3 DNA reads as TGCAGTGCTAGTTTTGACAGGCGGAACTCTGGAAACACCATATATTTT.

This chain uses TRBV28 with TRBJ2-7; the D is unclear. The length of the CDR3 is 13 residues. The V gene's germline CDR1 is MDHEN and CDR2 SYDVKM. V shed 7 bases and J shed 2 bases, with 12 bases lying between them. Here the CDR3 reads CASNRVRPYEQYF. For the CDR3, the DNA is TGTGCCAGCAACAGAGTTAGACCCTACGAGCAGTACTTC.

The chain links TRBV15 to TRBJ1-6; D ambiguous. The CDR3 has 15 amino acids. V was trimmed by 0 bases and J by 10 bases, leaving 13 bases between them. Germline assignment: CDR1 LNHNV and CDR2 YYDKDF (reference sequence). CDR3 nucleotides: TGTGCCACCAGCAGAGAGCTCCCGGGAGGGTCACCCCTCCACTTT. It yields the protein CATSRELPGGSPLHF.

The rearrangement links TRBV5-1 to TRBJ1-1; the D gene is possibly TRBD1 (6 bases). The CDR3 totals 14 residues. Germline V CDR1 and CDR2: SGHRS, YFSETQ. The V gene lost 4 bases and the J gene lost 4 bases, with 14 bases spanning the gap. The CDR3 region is CASSPGQLSTEAFF. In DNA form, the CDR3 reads TGCGCCAGCAGCCCTGGACAGCTTTCCACTGAAGCTTTCTTT. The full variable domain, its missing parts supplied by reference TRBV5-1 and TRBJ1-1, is KAGVTQTPRYLIKTRGQQVTLSCSPISGHRSVSWYQQTPGQGLQFLFEYFSETQRNKGNFPGRFSGRQFSNSRSEMNVSTLELGDSALYLCASSPGQLSTEAFFGQGTRLTVV.

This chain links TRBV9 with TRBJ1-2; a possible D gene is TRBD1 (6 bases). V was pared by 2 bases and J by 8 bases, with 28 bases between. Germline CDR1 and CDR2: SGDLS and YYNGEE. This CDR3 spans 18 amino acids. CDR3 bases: TGTGCCAGCAGCGTGGGGGGTTACCCCATTAGGGGGAAGGGCGGCTACACCTTC. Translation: CASSVGGYPIRGKGGYTF.

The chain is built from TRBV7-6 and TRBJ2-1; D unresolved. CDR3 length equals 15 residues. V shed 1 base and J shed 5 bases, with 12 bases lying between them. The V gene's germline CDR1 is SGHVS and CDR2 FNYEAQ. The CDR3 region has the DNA TGTGCCAGCAGCTTAGAACACATATCCGACAATGAGCAGTTCTTC. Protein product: CASSLEHISDNEQFF.

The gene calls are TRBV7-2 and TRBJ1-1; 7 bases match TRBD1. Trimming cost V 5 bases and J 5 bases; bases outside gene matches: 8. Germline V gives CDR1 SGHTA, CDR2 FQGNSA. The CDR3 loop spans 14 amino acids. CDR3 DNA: TGTGCCAGCAGCCATCCCACAGGGGCGACTGAAGCTTTCTTT. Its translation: CASSHPTGATEAFF.

The DNA of the CDR3 is TGTGCCACTCGGACTAGCGGGGGGTCCAATGAGCAGTTCTTC. This sequence encodes CATRTSGGSNEQFF. V gene TRBV19 combines with J gene TRBJ2-1; 14 bases are a match to TRBD2. Germline assignment: CDR1 LNHDA and CDR2 SQIVND (reference sequence). The CDR3 extends over 14 amino acids. The V segment lost 10 bases and the J segment 6 bases; nucleotides outside the gene matches: 5.

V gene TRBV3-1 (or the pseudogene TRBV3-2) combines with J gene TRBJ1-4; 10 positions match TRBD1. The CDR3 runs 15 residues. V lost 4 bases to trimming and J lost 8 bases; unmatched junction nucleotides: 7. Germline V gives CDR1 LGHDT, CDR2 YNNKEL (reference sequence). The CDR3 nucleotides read TGTGCCAGCAGCCCAGCGGGGACAGGGGTCGAAAAACTGTTTTTT. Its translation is CASSPAGTGVEKLFF.

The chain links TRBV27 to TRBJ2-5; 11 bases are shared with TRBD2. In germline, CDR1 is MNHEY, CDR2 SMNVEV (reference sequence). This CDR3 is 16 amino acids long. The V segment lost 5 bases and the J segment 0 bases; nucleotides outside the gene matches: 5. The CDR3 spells CASSPRTSGYQETQYF. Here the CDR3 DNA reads TGTGCCAGCAGTCCCCGGACTAGCGGGTACCAAGAGACCCAGTACTTC.

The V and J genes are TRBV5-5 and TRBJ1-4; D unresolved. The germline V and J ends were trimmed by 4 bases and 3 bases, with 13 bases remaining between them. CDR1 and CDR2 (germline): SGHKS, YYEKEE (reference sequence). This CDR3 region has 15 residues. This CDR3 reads CASSPDGVANEKLFF. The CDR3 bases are TGTGCCAGCAGCCCCGACGGGGTTGCTAATGAAAAACTGTTTTTT.

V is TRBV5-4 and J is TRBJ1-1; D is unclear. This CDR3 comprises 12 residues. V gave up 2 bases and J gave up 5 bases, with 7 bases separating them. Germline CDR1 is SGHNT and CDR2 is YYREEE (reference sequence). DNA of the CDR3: TGTGCCAGCAGCTTCGGTGGGACTGAAGCTTTCTTT. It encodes CASSFGGTEAFF.

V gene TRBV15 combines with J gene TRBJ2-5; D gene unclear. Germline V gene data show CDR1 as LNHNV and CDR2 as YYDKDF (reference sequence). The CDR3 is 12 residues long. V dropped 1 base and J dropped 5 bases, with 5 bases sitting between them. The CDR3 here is CATSRVGETQYF. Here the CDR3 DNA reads TGTGCCACCAGCAGAGTAGGGGAGACCCAGTACTTC.

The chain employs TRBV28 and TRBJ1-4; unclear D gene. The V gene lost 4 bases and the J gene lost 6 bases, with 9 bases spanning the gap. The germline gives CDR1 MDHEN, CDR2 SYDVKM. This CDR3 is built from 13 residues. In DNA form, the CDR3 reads TGTGCCAGCAGTTCCGGATCGGATGAAAAACTGTTTTTT. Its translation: CASSSGSDEKLFF.

CDR3 DNA: TGCGCCAGCAGCCCGACTAGCGGGACCTACAATGAGCAGTTCTTC. This gives the protein CASSPTSGTYNEQFF. The chain uses TRBV10-1 and TRBJ2-1, with 11 nucleotides matching TRBD2. Germline CDR1 is WNHNN and CDR2 is SYGVQD (reference sequence). This CDR3 comprises 15 residues. The V gene end was trimmed by 6 bases and the J gene end by 2 bases; junction bases not matched to a gene: 3.

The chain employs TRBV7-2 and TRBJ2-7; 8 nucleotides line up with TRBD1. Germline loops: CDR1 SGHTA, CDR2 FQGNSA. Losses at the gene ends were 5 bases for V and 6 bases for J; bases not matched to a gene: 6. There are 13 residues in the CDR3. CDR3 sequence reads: CASSLSTGAEQYF. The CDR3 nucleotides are TGTGCCAGCAGCCTATCGACAGGGGCCGAGCAGTACTTC. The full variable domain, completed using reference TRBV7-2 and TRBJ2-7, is GAGVSQSPSNKVTEKGKDVELRCDPISGHTALYWYRQSLGQGLEFLIYFQGNSAPDKSGLPSDRFSAERTGGSVSTLTIQRTQQEDSAVYLCASSLSTGAEQYFGPGTRLTVT.

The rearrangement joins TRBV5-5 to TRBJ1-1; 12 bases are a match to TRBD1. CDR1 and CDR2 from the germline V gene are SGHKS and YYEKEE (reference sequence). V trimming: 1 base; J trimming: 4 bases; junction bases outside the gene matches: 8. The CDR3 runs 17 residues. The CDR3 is CASSLRDRGLEVTEAFF. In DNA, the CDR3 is TGTGCCAGCAGCTTGAGGGACAGGGGGCTCGAGGTCACTGAAGCTTTCTTT.

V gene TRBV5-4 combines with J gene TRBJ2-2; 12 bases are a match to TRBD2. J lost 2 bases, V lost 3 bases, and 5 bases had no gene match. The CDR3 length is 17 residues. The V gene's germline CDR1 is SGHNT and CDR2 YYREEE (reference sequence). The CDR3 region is CASSSGLAGPNTGELFF. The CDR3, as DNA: TGTGCCAGCAGCTCCGGACTAGCGGGGCCTAACACCGGGGAGCTGTTTTTT.

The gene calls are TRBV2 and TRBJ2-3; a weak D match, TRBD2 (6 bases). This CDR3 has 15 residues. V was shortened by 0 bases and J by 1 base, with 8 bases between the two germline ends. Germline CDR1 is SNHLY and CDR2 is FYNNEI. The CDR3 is CASSEASGRTDTQYF. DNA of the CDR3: TGTGCCAGCAGTGAAGCTAGCGGTCGCACAGATACGCAGTATTTT.

This chain's CDR3 is CASSGRMWNTEAFF. CDR3 nucleotides: TGTGCCAGTAGTGGGCGGATGTGGAACACTGAAGCTTTCTTT. The chain links TRBV19 to TRBJ1-1; D ambiguous. The CDR3 has 14 amino acids. Germline CDR1 LNHDA, CDR2 SQIVND (reference sequence). V was trimmed by 5 bases and J by 1 base, leaving 11 bases between them.

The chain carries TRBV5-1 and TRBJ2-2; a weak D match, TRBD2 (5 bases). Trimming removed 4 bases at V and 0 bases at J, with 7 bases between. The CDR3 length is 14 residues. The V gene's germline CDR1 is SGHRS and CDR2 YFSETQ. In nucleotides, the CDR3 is TGCGCCAGCAGCGTACTAGCGAACACCGGGGAGCTGTTTTTT. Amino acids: CASSVLANTGELFF. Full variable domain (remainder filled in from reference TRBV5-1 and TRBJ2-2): KAGVTQTPRYLIKTRGQQVTLSCSPISGHRSVSWYQQTPGQGLQFLFEYFSETQRNKGNFPGRFSGRQFSNSRSEMNVSTLELGDSALYLCASSVLANTGELFFGEGSRLTVL.

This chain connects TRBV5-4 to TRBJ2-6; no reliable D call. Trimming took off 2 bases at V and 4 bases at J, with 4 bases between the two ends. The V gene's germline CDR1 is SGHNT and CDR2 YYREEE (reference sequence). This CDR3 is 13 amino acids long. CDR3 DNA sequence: TGTGCCAGCAGCTTAGCCGGGGCCAACGTCCTGACTTTC. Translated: CASSLAGANVLTF.